The clone carrying this TCR beta chain was counted only a few times. Antigen unknown. The germline V gene has CDR1 MDHEN and CDR2 SYDVKM. With 3 bases clipped from V and 2 bases from J, the junction kept 4 bases outside the gene matches. CDR3 length equals 15 residues. TCRdb independently ran MiXCR on the 5' RACE reads; one entry per CDR3 protein. The sample carries some 500,000 distinct CDR3 sequences, 14% recorded once. The entry originates in a study of identical twins. Study findings and constraints: Out-of-frame alpha sequences common to twins exhibited a surplus of low generation probability. Surplus twin overlap in beta out-of-frame sequences was less pronounced. With abundant cord blood beta clonotypes, insertions were fewer; memory repertoires showed no such pattern.

These data were also filed under a second study, of yellow fever vaccine responses in identical twins.

This clonotype originated in a woman younger than 35 in good health. The genes are TRBV28 and TRBJ2-7; 10 nucleotides agree with TRBD2. The specimen sequenced was CD4+ T cells sorted from blood. CDR3 region: CASSFPGLAAYEQYF. The CDR3 DNA is TGTGCCAGCAGTTTCCCCGGACTAGCGGCCTACGAGCAGTACTTC.